The entry below describes one T cell receptor (beta chain). In this sample, this clone turned up once. This clone's antigen is unknown. No base-level quality is on record; no much larger clone is a single base apart. V and J lose 4 bases and 8 bases, and a span of 20 bases separates them. The germline V gene specifies SNHLY as CDR1 and FYNNEI as CDR2. Its CDR3 holds 16 amino acids, cysteine through phenylalanine. Just CDR3 DNA is preserved here, 48 bases in frame from base 1. The CDR3 regions of human TCRbeta chains were analyzed by immunosequencing. In the paper's pipeline: Repertoire TCRs were checked for matches against a reference library of SARS-CoV-2-specific TCRs that had been generated using the MIRA antigen-specificity platform. Breadth was defined as the fraction of unique TCRs that were SARS-CoV-2-associated. Depth was defined as the fraction of total T cells that were SARS-CoV-2-associated. Using the MIRA data, each spike-specific TCR was assigned both to the spike region to which the TCR was reactive and to a CD4 or CD8 class. Log10-transformed breadth and depth values were compared by one-way ANOVA with Sidak's multiple comparisons tests. In TCRdb, the immuneACCESS table is reduced to in-frame sequences with V and J assigned. These tables do not hold every clone; where another copy was compared, an unresolved V gene accounts for under half, and the others remain unexplained. V, J and clone size were drawn from that table, and D and trimming were deduced from the DNA. The sample records 65,000 to 80,000 clones, around nine tenths of which are singletons. Around 4.9% of the sample is held by the ten biggest clonotypes.

According to the study, the label for this sample's time point signals: about 28 days (+/-7) after the second vaccine dose. What this sample's treatment or condition label stands for: meningococcal conjugate vaccine given as trial control. Vaccinee samples came from UK trials COV001 and COV002, including a single-blind randomized controlled phase 2/3 trial of AZD1222 (ChAdOx1 nCoV-19) in healthy adults. For TCRbeta chain sequencing, PBMC samples were collected from trial participants at day 0 and at day 28 after the second dose. The data stem from a study of T cell responses to AZD1222 COVID-19 vaccine (dated by TCRdb to 2020 to 2022). Context from the whole study: TCR sequencing was performed for 230 to 250 trial participants, of whom about 200 were given two doses of AZD1222 and approximately 25 were given two doses of MenACWY control vaccine. Enrollment into the trials was organized by age into subgroups of 18-55, 56-69 and 70-plus years, and those subgroups contained roughly 160, 29 and 62 TCR-sequenced participants, respectively.

On the study overall, not on this receptor specifically: Epitopes outside the regions mutated in the B.1.351 and B.1.1.7 variants were reportedly recognized by nearly half of the unique spike-specific TCRs. The 56-69-year group was small, and its depth increase did not reach significance, likely because of low power. Most participants were white British and females outnumbered males, and the authors suggested that clonal diversity may have been underestimated. The vaccine-associated CD4 TCRs covered the entire spike protein, and the dominant responses fell in regions 160-218 and 743-854. Because no day 14 peak-response samples were available, the repertoires could be characterized only after the peak T cell response. Spike-specific TCR breadth and depth rose significantly after two AZD1222 doses compared with day 0 and with MenACWY recipients. Only six or seven AZD1222 recipients were SARS-CoV-2 seropositive at baseline, limiting conclusions about previously exposed vaccinees.

The rearrangement joined TRBV2 to TRBJ1-4, and perhaps TRBD1 as D gene, on 6 matching bases. This receptor was taken from an adult who received the MenACWY meningococcal vaccine as a control. Sequences were derived from peripheral blood, sampled 28 days after the second dose of the MenACWY control vaccine. In nucleotide form, the sequence is TGTGCCAGCAGTGTCTCCCAAGGGGGGTTCCGGGAAAAACTGTTTTTT. Translated, it reads CASSVSQGGFREKLFF. Joined to the reference TRBV2 and TRBJ1-4 proteins, this CDR3 gives the full variable domain: EPEVTQTPSHQVTQMGQEVILRCVPISNHLYFYWYRQILGQKVEFLVSFYNNEISEKSEIFDDQFSVERPDGSNFTLKIRSTKLEDSAMYFCASSVSQGGFREKLFFGSGTQLSVL.